The 25 T cell receptor beta chains reported below all come from one sample, sequenced in a study of identical twins. TCRdb called the 5' RACE reads again in MiXCR, with one record for every CDR3 protein. The sample has about 460,000 distinct CDR3 sequences; 13% to 15% are singletons. These same data were also listed under a study on yellow fever vaccine responses in identical twins.

Sequencing was done on a sample of CD4+ T cells sorted from blood. These receptors were taken from a young woman in good health.

The chain is built from TRBV6-5 and TRBJ2-3; 9 nucleotides match TRBD2. The length of the CDR3 is 16 residues. Germline V gene sequence: CDR1 MNHEY, CDR2 SVGAGI. Trimming cost V 2 bases and J 3 bases; bases outside gene matches: 6. The CDR3 spells CASSYRVAGDTDTQYF. The CDR3 DNA reads TGTGCCAGCAGTTACCGGGTAGCGGGGGATACAGATACGCAGTATTTT.

A few counts support this clonotype. This chain joins TRBV10-3 and TRBJ2-7; no clear D. Germline lookup yields CDR1 ENHRY and CDR2 SYGVKD. The CDR3 is 11 residues long. The ends were cut back, 3 bases at V and 3 bases at J, with 3 bases in the middle. CDR3 sequence (DNA): TGTGCCATCAGTGAAAACTACGAGCAGTACTTC. It yields the protein CAISENYEQYF.

A few counts support this clonotype. The chain uses TRBV28 and TRBJ1-6, with D hard to call. Germline values: CDR1 MDHEN, CDR2 SYDVKM. There are 14 residues in the CDR3. V lost 3 bases and J lost 9, with 12 bases in between. Here the CDR3 DNA reads TGTGCCAGCAGTTTCGTAGGAAATCGTTCACCCCTCCACTTT. It translates to CASSFVGNRSPLHF.

The V call is TRBV7-2, the J call TRBJ2-1; 9 bases fit TRBD2. Germline V gives CDR1 SGHTA, CDR2 FQGNSA. The CDR3 runs 15 residues. Trimming removed 1 base from V and 8 bases from J; junction bases left unmatched: 6. CDR3 region: CASSLVAGVLYEQFF. The CDR3 nucleotides are TGTGCCAGCAGCTTAGTAGCGGGGGTACTCTATGAGCAGTTCTTC.

This clonotype occurred a few times. Written as DNA, the CDR3 is TGCAGTGCTGGGGGACAGGCATCATCCTACGAGCAGTACTTC. Translation gives CSAGGQASSYEQYF. The chain is built from TRBV20-1 and TRBJ2-7, with TRBD1 identical over 8 bases. V was clipped by 5 bases and J by 1 base; unmatched bases: 7. Germline lookup yields CDR1 DFQATT and CDR2 SNEGSKA (reference sequence). This CDR3 spans 14 amino acids.

This clonotype was counted a few times. This chain uses TRBV20-1 with TRBJ2-3; D is ambiguous. V dropped 2 bases and J dropped 0 bases, with 6 bases sitting between them. The CDR3 is 13 amino acids. The germline CDR1 and CDR2 sequences are DFQATT and SNEGSKA (reference sequence). The CDR3, as DNA: TGCAGTGCTAGAACGTCTAGCACAGATACGCAGTATTTT. It codes for CSARTSSTDTQYF.

The V call is TRBV6-2 or TRBV6-3, the J call TRBJ2-1; TRBD2 agrees at 9 bases. The length of the CDR3 is 13 residues. Trimming removed 6 bases from V and 7 bases from J; junction bases left unmatched: 4. Germline CDR1 reads MNHEY; CDR2 reads SVGEGT. CDR3 sequence reads: CASRTSGGNEQFF. In DNA form, the CDR3 reads TGTGCCAGCAGGACTAGCGGAGGGAATGAGCAGTTCTTC.

This clonotype was detected ten times or more. CDR3 DNA: TGTGCCAGCAGCCAGGGACAGGGCAGCTCCTACGAGCAGTACTTC. As protein: CASSQGQGSSYEQYF. This sequence joins TRBV3-1 and TRBJ2-7; TRBD1 matches at 9 bases. Germline lookup yields CDR1 LGHDT and CDR2 YNNKEL (reference sequence). Trimming took 3 bases from V and 0 from J; bases not matched to a gene: 3. The CDR3 runs 15 residues.

This clonotype was detected ten times or more. This chain uses TRBV7-8 with TRBJ1-5; 9 bases map to TRBD1. The CDR3 runs to 13 residues. With 8 bases clipped from V and 2 bases from J, the junction kept 1 base outside the gene matches. Germline V gene sequence: CDR1 SGHVS, CDR2 FQNEAQ. The CDR3 reads CASGDRGNQPQHF. As DNA, the CDR3 is TGTGCCAGCGGGGACAGGGGCAATCAGCCCCAGCATTTT.

This clonotype was seen a few times. The rearrangement uses TRBV9 and TRBJ1-5; D unclear. This CDR3 comprises 15 residues. Germline CDR1 reads SGDLS; CDR2 reads YYNGEE. V dropped 0 bases and J dropped 1 base, with 8 bases sitting between them. CDR3 residues: CASSVGPTSNQPQHF. The CDR3 DNA is TGTGCCAGCAGCGTAGGACCCACGAGCAATCAGCCCCAGCATTTT.

The chain couples TRBV19 to TRBJ1-4, with D possibly being TRBD1 (5 bases). The ends were cut back, 6 bases at V and 0 bases at J, with 8 bases in the middle. CDR3 length: 14 amino acids. Germline V gene lookup returns CDR1 LNHDA and CDR2 SQIVND (reference sequence). The CDR3 nucleotides read TGTGCCAGTAGGCCGGGACCAACTAATGAAAAACTGTTTTTT. Protein: CASRPGPTNEKLFF.

This clonotype came up many times. The chain recombines TRBV20-1 with TRBJ2-3; D not resolved. The CDR3 is made up of 14 amino acids. V was shortened by 1 base and J by 0 bases, with 8 bases between the two germline ends. CDR1 and CDR2 (germline): DFQATT, SNEGSKA (reference sequence). In nucleotides, the CDR3 is TGCAGTGCTAGAGCCGACTCTAGCACAGATACGCAGTATTTT. This codes for CSARADSSTDTQYF.

The V and J genes are TRBV5-1 and TRBJ1-1; unclear D gene. The CDR3 sequence is 13 residues long. V lost 7 bases to trimming and J lost 1 base, with 11 bases between them. Per germline, CDR1 SGHRS and CDR2 YFSETQ. The CDR3 nucleotides are TGCGCCAGCCAAGATGGGGAGAACACTGAAGCTTTCTTT. It translates to CASQDGENTEAFF. Together with reference TRBV5-1 and TRBJ1-1, the CDR3 gives the full variable domain: KAGVTQTPRYLIKTRGQQVTLSCSPISGHRSVSWYQQTPGQGLQFLFEYFSETQRNKGNFPGRFSGRQFSNSRSEMNVSTLELGDSALYLCASQDGENTEAFFGQGTRLTVV.

This sequence joins TRBV6-1 and TRBJ1-2, with 7 bases identical to TRBD1. Looked up from germline, CDR1 is MNHNS and CDR2 is SASEGT. The CDR3 sequence is 13 residues long. V lost 6 bases and J lost 4; bases outside the gene matches: 5. The CDR3 DNA reads TGTGCCAGCAGACCCGGGACAGTCTATGGCTACACCTTC. This translates into CASRPGTVYGYTF.

This clonotype was picked up a small number of times. V and J are TRBV7-3 and TRBJ2-5; TRBD1 or TRBD2 may be the D gene (5 bases each). The CDR3 length is 15 residues. V lost 4 bases to trimming and J lost 5 bases, with 17 bases between them. Germline CDR1 SGHTA, CDR2 FQGTGA. The DNA of the CDR3 is TGTGCCAGCAGCTCCGGCCGGGGCCAGCGGGAGACCCAGTACTTC. It is translated as CASSSGRGQRETQYF.

This clonotype was seen more than once but under ten times. V gene TRBV4-3 combines with J gene TRBJ2-1; 12 bases line up with TRBD2. Germline V CDR1 and CDR2: LGHNA, YSLEER. The CDR3 extends over 18 amino acids. V shed 0 bases and J 4 bases; nucleotides not matched to a gene: 7. The CDR3 region is CASSQDRPSGRAYNEQFF. As DNA, the CDR3 is TGCGCCAGCAGCCAAGATCGTCCTAGCGGGAGGGCTTACAATGAGCAGTTCTTC.

This clonotype appeared many times. This chain connects TRBV5-1 to TRBJ2-4; D remains ambiguous. The CDR3 consists of 15 residues. Trimming cost V 4 bases and J 0 bases, with 11 bases left between them. Per the germline V gene, CDR1 is SGHRS and CDR2 is YFSETQ. As DNA, the CDR3 is TGCGCCAGCAGCCCACCTGGCCTAGCCAAAAACATTCAGTACTTC. Its protein product is CASSPPGLAKNIQYF.

The chain uses TRBV24-1 and TRBJ1-2, with TRBD1 matching over 9 bases. Germline-derived CDR1 and CDR2 are KGHDR and SFDVKD. The CDR3 has 14 amino acids. The V and J ends lost 9 bases and 6 bases, in that order; junction bases with no gene match: 10. CDR3 protein: CATLILGTGNGYTF. The CDR3 DNA reads TGTGCCACCCTCATACTTGGGACAGGGAATGGCTACACCTTC.

This clonotype was seen a handful of times. The chain joins TRBV12-3 or TRBV12-4 to TRBJ2-7; weak D call: TRBD1 (5 bases). The CDR3 has 13 amino acids. The germline V and J ends were trimmed by 5 bases and 3 bases, with 11 bases remaining between them. CDR3 DNA sequence: TGTGCCAGCAGTCCACCAGGGTACTACGAGCAGTACTTC. This codes for CASSPPGYYEQYF.

The chain combines TRBV4-2 with TRBJ1-1, with a possible D match to TRBD1 (5 bases). Germline CDR1 and CDR2: LGHNA and YNFKEQ. Trimming shortened V by 9 bases and J by 0 bases, and 11 bases separated the two germline ends. The CDR3 spans 13 residues. The CDR3 DNA sequence: TGTGCCAGGGTGGGGGAAATGAACACTGAAGCTTTCTTT. It codes for CARVGEMNTEAFF.

The rearrangement links TRBV18 to TRBJ2-1, with 9 bases fitting TRBD2. The CDR3 spans 16 residues. V lost 1 base, J lost 1 base, and 2 bases stayed unmatched. Germline V gene data show CDR1 as KGHSH and CDR2 as LQKENI. CDR3 bases: TGTGCCAGCTCACCACTAGCGGGAGAGTCCTACAATGAGCAGTTCTTC. This encodes CASSPLAGESYNEQFF.

The table lists this clonotype with a few counts. The chain joins TRBV24-1 to TRBJ2-5; no definite D call. Germline V gives CDR1 KGHDR, CDR2 SFDVKD. V lost 2 bases and J 2 bases, leaving 2 bases between the germline ends. This CDR3 region has 12 residues. CDR3 region: CATSDSQETQYF. The CDR3 nucleotides are TGTGCCACCAGTGATTCGCAAGAGACCCAGTACTTC.

This rearrangement joins TRBV5-1 to TRBJ2-1, with 7 nucleotides matching TRBD1. The J segment lost 2 bases and the V segment lost 0 bases, leaving 5 bases of the junction unmatched. CDR1 and CDR2 (germline): SGHRS, YFSETQ. The CDR3 has 16 residues. The CDR3 loop reads CASSLGQGPTYNEQFF. The CDR3 nucleotides read TGCGCCAGCAGCTTGGGACAGGGTCCTACCTACAATGAGCAGTTCTTC.

V is TRBV29-1 and J is TRBJ2-7; D unresolved. From germline, CDR1 is SQVTM and CDR2 ANQGSEA. The V gene lost 0 bases and the J gene lost 4 bases, with 7 bases spanning the gap. The CDR3 extends over 12 amino acids. CDR3 amino acids: CSVEDLIYEQYF. The CDR3 region has the DNA TGCAGCGTTGAAGATCTAATTTACGAGCAGTACTTC.

This clonotype showed up just a few times. J is TRBJ1-4 and V is TRBV6-5; TRBD1 agrees at 9 bases. CDR1 and CDR2 from the germline V gene are MNHEY and SVGAGI. This CDR3 is 15 amino acids long. Trimming removed 0 bases from V and 8 bases from J; junction bases left unmatched: 4. CDR3 amino acids: CASSYSGQGKEKLFF. The CDR3 DNA sequence: TGTGCCAGCAGTTACTCCGGACAGGGGAAGGAAAAACTGTTTTTT.